A single sample gave rise to the 28 T cell receptor beta chains below, sequenced in a study of human T cells and chemical hapten exposure. Time point: patch test 3, about 24 weeks after DPC sensitization. The treatment denotes: therapeutic diphenylcyclopropenone sensitization with weekly scalp DPC. MiXCR, applied by TCRdb to the RACE reads, yields one record per CDR3 protein. The table records just under 60,000 distinct CDR3 sequences, roughly an eighth of them present only once. Sequenced here: whole blood, sampled in connection with sensitization to the hapten diphenylcyclopropenone (DPC). The source is a man between 25 and 39 years old with alopecia areata. Some clones in this sample may be carry-over from other donors' samples.

The table lists this clonotype with many counts. The chain combines TRBV9 with TRBJ2-3; weak D call: TRBD2 (5 bases). CDR1 and CDR2 from the germline V gene are SGDLS and YYNGEE. The germline V and J ends were trimmed by 4 bases and 0 bases, with 18 bases remaining between them. The CDR3 loop spans 17 amino acids. The CDR3 reads CASSPVGSRGSTDTQYF. Here the CDR3 DNA reads TGTGCCAGCAGCCCCGTGGGTAGCCGGGGTAGCACAGATACGCAGTATTTT.

This sequence joins TRBV29-1 and TRBJ2-7; the match to TRBD1 covers 7 bases. Germline V lookup: CDR1 SQVTM, CDR2 ANQGSEA. This CDR3 spans 13 amino acids. V gave up 6 bases and J gave up 0 bases; unmatched junction bases: 5. CDR3 region: CSVAGTVSYEQYF. CDR3 bases: TGCAGCGTGGCCGGGACAGTCTCCTACGAGCAGTACTTC.

The chain carries TRBV29-1 and TRBJ2-7, with D perhaps assigned TRBD1 or TRBD2 (5 bases each). In germline, CDR1 is SQVTM, CDR2 ANQGSEA. V was trimmed by 3 bases and J by 1 base, leaving 13 bases between them. This CDR3 comprises 14 residues. CDR3 coding DNA: TGCAGCGTTGAGGGGGTCGGCCTTTCCTACGAGCAGTACTTC. It codes for CSVEGVGLSYEQYF.

Only a few counts were recorded for this clonotype. The chain links TRBV5-1 to TRBJ2-7; tentative D call: TRBD2 (5 bases). From germline, CDR1 is SGHRS and CDR2 YFSETQ. The CDR3 is 14 residues long. The V and J ends lost 1 base and 5 bases respectively, with 13 bases between them. CDR3: CASSLYSGYDEQYF. The CDR3 DNA follows: TGCGCCAGCAGCTTGTATTCGGGGTACGACGAGCAGTACTTC.

This clonotype was seen repeatedly, ten times or more. The chain joins TRBV18 to TRBJ1-1, with D possibly TRBD1 on 6 matching bases. CDR1 and CDR2 (germline): KGHSH, LQKENI. V lost 3 bases and J lost 3, with 17 bases in between. The CDR3 totals 16 residues. The chain's CDR3 is CASSPKSRGTYTEAFF. CDR3 nucleotides: TGTGCCAGCTCACCGAAAAGCAGGGGTACTTACACTGAAGCTTTCTTT.

This clonotype was observed at least ten times. The chain recombines TRBV3-1 with TRBJ2-4; weak D call: TRBD2 (5 bases). Germline assignment: CDR1 LGHDT and CDR2 YNNKEL (reference sequence). Trimming took 4 bases from V and 6 from J, leaving 13 bases between them. This CDR3 has 14 amino acids. The CDR3 here is CASSPFEGSNIQYF. CDR3 in DNA: TGTGCCAGCAGCCCTTTTGAGGGTTCAAACATTCAGTACTTC.

CDR3 DNA: TGTGCCAGCAGCTTGCCGGGGGGCACTGAAGCTTTCTTT. It translates to CASSLPGGTEAFF. The V call is TRBV5-5, the J call TRBJ1-1; D might be TRBD1 (5 bases). Germline CDR1 and CDR2: SGHKS and YYEKEE (reference sequence). V was shortened by 1 base and J by 4 bases, with 8 bases between the two germline ends. The CDR3 consists of 13 residues.

This clonotype has only a few counts. The rearrangement uses TRBV29-1 and TRBJ1-4, with D uncertain. Trimming stripped 4 bases from V and 0 bases from J, with 9 bases between. The CDR3 has 14 residues. Germline-derived CDR1 and CDR2 are SQVTM and ANQGSEA. The CDR3 region has the DNA TGCAGCGTTGGAGAGGGAACAACTAATGAAAAACTGTTTTTT. It encodes CSVGEGTTNEKLFF.

The CDR3 sequence is CSARDPRGNQPQHF. The CDR3 DNA sequence: TGCAGTGCTAGAGATCCCAGGGGCAATCAGCCCCAGCATTTT. The chain couples TRBV20-1 to TRBJ1-5; a possible D gene is TRBD1 (5 bases). CDR3 length: 14 amino acids. The V gene lost 0 bases and the J gene lost 2 bases, with 8 bases spanning the gap. Germline V gene sequence: CDR1 DFQATT, CDR2 SNEGSKA (reference sequence).

This clonotype has at least ten counts. The chain recombines TRBV6-5 with TRBJ1-2; D gene ambiguous. The CDR3 totals 12 residues. Germline V CDR1 and CDR2: MNHEY, SVGAGI. Trimming pared 7 bases from V and 6 bases from J, leaving 12 bases between. CDR3 sequence (DNA): TGTGCCAGCACCCCGGATCTGGATGGCTACACCTTC. Translating gives CASTPDLDGYTF.

This clonotype was counted between two and nine times. The chain employs TRBV6-5 and TRBJ1-3; 7 nucleotides align to TRBD1. There are 17 residues in the CDR3. The V segment lost 0 bases and the J segment 0 bases; nucleotides outside the gene matches: 5. Looked up from germline, CDR1 is MNHEY and CDR2 is SVGAGI. The CDR3 nucleotides are TGTGCCAGCAGTTACTCGGGGACAGCCATCTCTGGAAACACCATATATTTT. This codes for CASSYSGTAISGNTIYF.

J is TRBJ1-1 and V is TRBV27, with D unresolved. The CDR3 consists of 14 residues. CDR1 is MNHEY, CDR2 SMNVEV, per germline (reference sequence). The V end lost 3 bases, the J end lost 9 bases, and 17 bases lay between the germline ends. The CDR3 region has the DNA TGTGCCAGCAGTTTCGGCGGGCCTCCGACCAAAGCTTTCTTT. Protein: CASSFGGPPTKAFF.

In this sample, this clonotype turned up a few times. The chain recombines TRBV9 with TRBJ1-2; no clear D. The CDR3 covers 14 residues. Germline CDR1 SGDLS, CDR2 YYNGEE. V shed 0 bases and J shed 2 bases, with 8 bases lying between them. This CDR3 is CASSVEERNYGYTF. The CDR3 bases are TGTGCCAGCAGCGTAGAAGAGAGGAACTATGGCTACACCTTC.

This clonotype has at least ten counts. This chain uses TRBV6-5 with TRBJ2-7, with no clear D. The CDR3 runs to 11 residues. The germline CDR1 and CDR2 sequences are MNHEY and SVGAGI. V was shortened by 11 bases and J by 3 bases, with 11 bases between the two germline ends. CDR3 protein: CAVLGVYEQYF. CDR3 nucleotide sequence: TGTGCCGTCCTAGGTGTCTACGAGCAGTACTTC.

This clonotype was recorded many times. V is TRBV19 and J is TRBJ2-2; 7 positions match TRBD2. The J segment lost 4 bases and the V segment lost 2 bases, leaving 7 bases of the junction unmatched. Germline V gene sequence: CDR1 LNHDA, CDR2 SQIVND (reference sequence). The CDR3 extends over 16 amino acids. CDR3 sequence: CASSIKGGGRTGELFF. The CDR3 region has the DNA TGTGCCAGTAGTATAAAGGGCGGGGGACGCACCGGGGAGCTGTTTTTT.

This clonotype was seen at least ten times. V and J are TRBV9 and TRBJ2-3, with unresolved D. In germline, CDR1 is SGDLS, CDR2 YYNGEE. V was clipped by 0 bases and J by 4 bases, with 6 bases between them. The CDR3 loop spans 13 amino acids. The CDR3 protein is CASSVGGSDTQYF. CDR3 in DNA: TGTGCCAGCAGCGTAGGAGGTTCAGATACGCAGTATTTT.

The J gene is TRBJ2-3, the V gene TRBV12-3 or TRBV12-4; 8 bases line up with TRBD2. The V and J ends lost 6 bases and 4 bases, in that order; junction bases with no gene match: 9. The CDR3 spans 15 residues. CDR3 bases: TGTGCCAGCAGGCGGGCGGGGGGAGCCCCAGATACGCAGTATTTT. Residues: CASRRAGGAPDTQYF.

Of note for this clonotype: A read error may be the cause here, since a much bigger clone is one base away. V is TRBV7-6 and J is TRBJ1-2, with a tentative D call TRBD1 (5 bases). The CDR3 length is 13 residues. CDR1 is SGHVS, CDR2 FNYEAQ, per germline. The CDR3 DNA reads as TGTGTCAGCAGTAGCAGGGAATCCTATGGCTACACCTTC. It codes for CVSSSRESYGYTF.

With respect to this clonotype: This may stem from a read error, because a much larger clone lies one nucleotide away. The gene calls are TRBV6-1 and TRBJ1-5; TRBD1 matches 7 bases. The CDR3 covers 19 residues. Losses at the gene ends were 2 bases for V and 0 bases for J; bases not matched to a gene: 13. CDR1 and CDR2 from the germline V gene are MNHNS and SASEGT. Here the CDR3 DNA reads TGTGCCAGCAGTGAATTTTTGGGACAGTGGATAATTAGCAATCAGCCCCAGCATTTT. Protein sequence: CASSEFLGQWIISNQPQHF.

This clonotype has a handful of counts. This rearrangement joins TRBV29-1 to TRBJ1-1; maybe TRBD1 (6 bases). CDR3 length: 14 amino acids. V was trimmed by 4 bases and J by 1 base, leaving 13 bases between them. Germline loops: CDR1 SQVTM, CDR2 ANQGSEA. For the CDR3, the DNA is TGCAGCGTTGCAGGACAGAGGAGGAACACTGAAGCTTTCTTT. This encodes CSVAGQRRNTEAFF. The whole variable domain, filled in from reference TRBV29-1 and TRBJ1-1, reads SAVISQKPSRDICQRGTSLTIQCQVDSQVTMMFWYRQQPGQSLTLIATANQGSEATYESGFVIDKFPISRPNLTFSTLTVSNMSPEDSSIYLCSVAGQRRNTEAFFGQGTRLTVV.

There are many counts of this clonotype. In DNA form, the CDR3 reads TGTGCCAGCACCCAACCGACCGGGTTTTGGGGGGTCATGAACACTGAAGCTTTCTTT. Translation gives CASTQPTGFWGVMNTEAFF. The J gene is TRBJ1-1, the V gene TRBV28; possibly TRBD1 for D (5 bases). The germline CDR1 and CDR2 sequences are MDHEN and SYDVKM. V lost 7 bases, J lost 0 bases, and 27 bases lay in between. This CDR3 has 19 amino acids.

V gene TRBV7-8 combines with J gene TRBJ1-1; D call uncertain. V was cut by 5 bases and J by 6 bases, with 16 bases left in between. The germline V gene encodes CDR1 SGHVS and CDR2 FQNEAQ. The CDR3 spans 14 residues. CDR3 sequence: CASSPESRAAEAFF. In DNA, the CDR3 is TGTGCCAGCAGCCCCGAATCTCGCGCCGCTGAAGCTTTCTTT.

This clonotype was counted many times. The chain couples TRBV11-2 to TRBJ2-1; a weak D match, TRBD2 (7 bases). Germline CDR1 is SGHAT and CDR2 is FQNNGV. The CDR3 runs 15 residues. With 5 bases removed from V and 2 bases from J, the gap between germline ends came to 13 bases. DNA for the CDR3: TGTGCCAGCAGCCCCTGGGGGGGCGCCTACAATGAGCAGTTCTTC. Its translation: CASSPWGGAYNEQFF. The variable domain in full, with the rest retrieved from reference TRBV11-2 and TRBJ2-1, is EAGVAQSPRYKIIEKRQSVAFWCNPISGHATLYWYQQILGQGPKLLIQFQNNGVVDDSQLPKDRFSAERLKGVDSTLKIQPAKLEDSAVYLCASSPWGGAYNEQFFGPGTRLTVL.

This clonotype was found many times. This chain joins TRBV7-2 and TRBJ1-2; D call uncertain. Trimming removed 5 bases from V and 7 bases from J, with 20 bases in between. Germline V gene sequence: CDR1 SGHTA, CDR2 FQGNSA. CDR3 length: 15 residues. The CDR3 DNA is TGTGCCAGCAGCCTCCCATTTTTGGGGAGTACTGGCTACACCTTC. Amino acid sequence: CASSLPFLGSTGYTF. Combining the CDR3 with reference TRBV7-2 and TRBJ1-2 gives the whole variable domain GAGVSQSPSNKVTEKGKDVELRCDPISGHTALYWYRQSLGQGLEFLIYFQGNSAPDKSGLPSDRFSAERTGGSVSTLTIQRTQQEDSAVYLCASSLPFLGSTGYTFGSGTRLTVV.

V is TRBV27 and J is TRBJ2-3; 9 bases line up with TRBD2. V lost 5 bases and J lost 6; bases outside the gene matches: 9. CDR3 length: 15 residues. Germline V gives CDR1 MNHEY, CDR2 SMNVEV (reference sequence). CDR3 DNA sequence: TGTGCCAGCAGTAGGGGGCGGGGGGGCGTCGATACGCAGTATTTT. It is translated as CASSRGRGGVDTQYF.

In this sample, this clonotype turned up a few times. The J gene is TRBJ1-1, the V gene TRBV6-2 or TRBV6-3; D gene unclear. CDR1 is MNHEY and CDR2 is SVGEGT in the germline V gene. The CDR3 totals 14 residues. V was shortened by 8 bases and J by 5 bases, with 18 bases between the two germline ends. The CDR3 spells CASGLPEGRTEAFF. The CDR3 DNA is TGTGCCAGCGGGCTCCCTGAGGGTAGGACTGAAGCTTTCTTT.

The V gene is TRBV20-1, the J gene TRBJ1-6, with 10 bases identical to TRBD1. Germline V gene data show CDR1 as DFQATT and CDR2 as SNEGSKA (reference sequence). J lost 7 bases, V lost 3 bases, and 6 bases had no gene match. The CDR3 is 15 residues long. Here the CDR3 DNA reads TGCAGTGCTAGGGAAGGGACAGGGGAGAATTCACCCCTCCACTTT. As protein: CSAREGTGENSPLHF.

This chain uses TRBV28 with TRBJ1-5, with D unresolved. Germline CDR1 is MDHEN and CDR2 is SYDVKM. The V and J ends lost 4 bases and 11 bases respectively, with 18 bases between them. There are 14 residues in the CDR3. CDR3 coding DNA: TGTGCCAGCAGTTGGCACGGAACAACTAAGGCCCAGCATTTT. Its protein is CASSWHGTTKAQHF.